This T cell receptor beta chain is drawn from a study of cytomegalovirus exposure and HLA in healthy donors. Findings and caveats of the study: TCR beta V segments were, for the most part, productive about 90% or about 30% of the time in an earlier analysis. In a later analysis, TCR beta V- and J-gene trimming showed a link to a missense DCLRE1C variant. Available immune exposure information was restricted to CMV serostatus only.

Germline CDR1 and CDR2: ENHRY and SYGVKD. The CDR3 has 13 residues. V dropped 6 bases and J dropped 7; count of bases not matched to a gene: 7. About this clone: Its antigen is unknown.

The PCR made use of 60 Vbeta and 13 Jbeta primers. The table came from immunoSEQ multiplex PCR; TCRdb's copy has only in-frame clones and leaves some out. The sample has around 99,000 clones; roughly 82% are singletons. Sequenced sample: PBMCs. The V gene is TRBV10-3, the J gene TRBJ1-1, with TRBD1 matching 8 bases. This receptor was identified in a man aged 25 to 40 in good health and CMV-seropositive. In nucleotides, the CDR3 is TGTGCCATCAGGACAGGGGAAGAGAATGAAGCTTTCTTT. This codes for CAIRTGEENEAFF.